The 24 T cell receptor beta chains below come from one sample, sequenced in a study of blood T cell repertoires in COVID-19. The data were produced by immunoSEQ multiplex PCR, yet TCRdb's version contains in-frame clones alone and is incomplete. The sample lists about 150,000 clones, 80% to 90% seen once, with roughly 15% in the top ten. The specimen sequenced was peripheral blood. Receptor source: a woman aged 40 to 50 with acute or convalescent COVID-19.

This clone was seen a single time. The V gene is TRBV2, the J gene TRBJ1-2, with a weak D call TRBD1 (5 bases). V gave up 7 bases and J gave up 3 bases, with 27 bases separating them. This CDR3 region has 18 residues. The germline CDR1 and CDR2 sequences are SNHLY and FYNNEI. The CDR3 nucleotides are TGTGCCAGCACCCTCCAAGGGAAGGCCGGGGGAGATCACTATGGCTACACCTTC. It encodes CASTLQGKAGGDHYGYTF. Full variable domain (missing parts from reference TRBV2 and TRBJ1-2): EPEVTQTPSHQVTQMGQEVILRCVPISNHLYFYWYRQILGQKVEFLVSFYNNEISEKSEIFDDQFSVERPDGSNFTLKIRSTKLEDSAMYFCASTLQGKAGGDHYGYTFGSGTRLTVV.

This chain connects TRBV7-9 to TRBJ2-1, with 8 bases fitting TRBD1. CDR1 SEHNR and CDR2 FQNEAQ come from the germline V gene (reference sequence). V dropped 5 bases and J dropped 9; count of bases not matched to a gene: 12. CDR3 size: 15 residues. CDR3 in DNA: TGTGCCAGCAGCCCGGACAGGGCTCCCGGGGGTGAGCAGTTCTTC. This codes for CASSPDRAPGGEQFF.

The rearrangement links TRBV30 to TRBJ1-1, with D unresolved. The V end lost 2 bases, the J end lost 6 bases, and 13 bases lay between the germline ends. CDR3 length equals 13 residues. In germline, CDR1 is GTSNPN, CDR2 SVGIG (reference sequence). The DNA of the CDR3 is TGTGCCTGGAGTTGGCGGAGACTCGCTGAAGCTTTCTTT. The encoded protein is CAWSWRRLAEAFF. Using reference TRBV30 and TRBJ1-1 for the parts outside the CDR3, the full variable domain is SQTIHQWPATLVQPVGSPLSLECTVEGTSNPNLYWYRQAAGRGLQLLFYSVGIGQISSEVPQNLSASRPQDRQFILSSKKLLLSDSGFYLCAWSWRRLAEAFFGQGTRLTVV.

V usage is TRBV5-1 and J usage is TRBJ2-4; the match to TRBD1 covers 8 bases. With 0 bases clipped from V and 7 bases from J, the junction kept 6 bases outside the gene matches. Germline-derived CDR1 and CDR2 are SGHRS and YFSETQ. CDR3 length equals 15 residues. Here the CDR3 reads CASSLEWTGRNIQYF. CDR3 coding DNA: TGCGCCAGCAGCTTGGAATGGACAGGGCGGAACATTCAGTACTTC.

The CDR3 reads CASSGTGTPGGGYTF. CDR3 DNA sequence: TGTGCCAGCAGTGGGACCGGGACACCGGGCGGTGGCTACACCTTC. This rearrangement joins TRBV27 to TRBJ1-2, with D perhaps TRBD1 (6 bases). The CDR3 length is 15 residues. Per the germline V gene, CDR1 is MNHEY and CDR2 is SMNVEV (reference sequence). Trimming left V 5 bases short and J 7 bases short, with 20 bases between.

The chain combines TRBV28 with TRBJ1-4; D is possibly TRBD1 (6 bases). CDR1 and CDR2 from the germline V gene are MDHEN and SYDVKM. Deletions cut 8 bases from V and 0 bases from J, with 22 bases between. CDR3 length: 18 residues. CDR3 sequence reads: CASQRWVGGNATNEKLFF. Here the CDR3 DNA reads TGTGCCAGCCAGAGGTGGGTAGGGGGAAATGCAACTAATGAAAAACTGTTTTTT. The full variable domain, rest sourced from reference TRBV28 and TRBJ1-4, is DVKVTQSSRYLVKRTGEKVFLECVQDMDHENMFWYRQDPGLGLRLIYFSYDVKMKEKGDIPEGYSVSREKKERFSLILESASTNQTSMYLCASQRWVGGNATNEKLFFGSGTQLSVL.

The sample holds a few counts of this clone. The V gene is TRBV18, the J gene TRBJ1-1; tentative D call: TRBD1 (5 bases). V was trimmed by 2 bases and J by 0 bases, leaving 7 bases between them. Germline lookup yields CDR1 KGHSH and CDR2 LQKENI. CDR3 length: 14 residues. CDR3 nucleotide sequence: TGTGCCAGCTCACCAACGACAGTGAACACTGAAGCTTTCTTT. The encoded protein is CASSPTTVNTEAFF.

The CDR3 DNA follows: TGTGCCAGTACCCTCGGACAGGATTTTGTTGGCTACACCTTC. Protein sequence: CASTLGQDFVGYTF. The chain employs TRBV19 and TRBJ1-2; TRBD1 aligns across 7 bases. CDR3 size: 14 residues. The V segment lost 7 bases and the J segment 7 bases; nucleotides outside the gene matches: 12. Germline CDR1 and CDR2: LNHDA and SQIVND (reference sequence). The complete variable domain, with remaining parts taken from reference TRBV19 and TRBJ1-2, reads DGGITQSPKYLFRKEGQNVTLSCEQNLNHDAMYWYRQDPGQGLRLIYYSQIVNDFQKGDIAEGYSVSREKKESFPLTVTSAQKNPTAFYLCASTLGQDFVGYTFGSGTRLTVV.

V usage is TRBV15 and J usage is TRBJ2-2, with 9 positions matching TRBD1. Germline CDR1 LNHNV, CDR2 YYDKDF (reference sequence). This CDR3 comprises 15 residues. V trimming: 6 bases; J trimming: 1 base; junction bases outside the gene matches: 3. In DNA, the CDR3 is TGTGCCACCAGATGGGGACAGGGGAACACCGGGGAGCTGTTTTTT. As protein: CATRWGQGNTGELFF. Full variable domain (missing parts from reference TRBV15 and TRBJ2-2): DAMVIQNPRYQVTQFGKPVTLSCSQTLNHNVMYWYQQKSSQAPKLLFHYYDKDFNNEADTPDNFQSRRPNTSFCFLDIRSPGLGDTAMYLCATRWGQGNTGELFFGEGSRLTVL.

The CDR3 sequence: CASSLTGQGIKAFF. In DNA, the CDR3 is TGTGCCAGCAGCTTAACCGGACAAGGGATTAAAGCTTTCTTT. This chain links TRBV7-3 with TRBJ1-1; possible D gene TRBD1, 5 bases. The CDR3 loop spans 14 amino acids. V lost 0 bases to trimming and J lost 9 bases, with 14 bases between them. Per the germline V gene, CDR1 is SGHTA and CDR2 is FQGTGA.

This chain joins TRBV10-3 and TRBJ2-1; D gene uncertain. The germline V gene encodes CDR1 ENHRY and CDR2 SYGVKD. The CDR3 covers 14 residues. Trimming left V 4 bases short and J 6 bases short, with 13 bases between. The CDR3 loop is CAISGFILSNEQFF. For the CDR3, the DNA is TGTGCCATCAGTGGATTCATACTTTCCAATGAGCAGTTCTTC.

The chain has TRBV7-3 and TRBJ1-2; 7 nucleotides match TRBD1. The CDR3 contains 15 residues. J was trimmed by 7 bases and V by 4 bases; bases with no gene match: 12. Germline V gene sequence: CDR1 SGHTA, CDR2 FQGTGA. The CDR3 DNA is TGTGCCAGCAGCTCGACAGGGACTGACCTCTGTGGCTACACCTTC. It encodes CASSSTGTDLCGYTF.

Here the CDR3 DNA reads TGTGCCAGCAGTACCCCCTCCGTTTGGCAGGGGGGAGGCTACACCTTC. Amino acids: CASSTPSVWQGGGYTF. This chain links TRBV28 with TRBJ1-2, with 7 bases aligning to TRBD1. CDR1 MDHEN and CDR2 SYDVKM come from the germline V gene. Trimming removed 5 bases from V and 8 bases from J; junction bases left unmatched: 17. The CDR3 totals 16 residues.

This clone occurred once. This sequence joins TRBV7-2 and TRBJ2-3; TRBD1 might be the D (6 bases). The CDR3 contains 17 residues. Germline CDR1 SGHTA, CDR2 FQGNSA. The V gene lost 2 bases and the J gene lost 1 base, with 16 bases spanning the gap. CDR3 coding DNA: TGTGCCAGCAGCTTAACAGTTTGGTCAGGGGGCACAGATACGCAGTATTTT. It yields the protein CASSLTVWSGGTDTQYF.

V gene TRBV21-1 combines with J gene TRBJ2-7; the table gives TRBD2 as D, unverified against the DNA. TRBV21-1 is noted as a pseudogene. This CDR3 has 12 amino acids. CDR3 in DNA: TGTGCCAGCAGTCGAGGCCCATACGAGCAGTACTTC. Translation gives CASSRGPYEQYF.

The chain has TRBV19 and TRBJ1-6; D gene unclear. There are 13 residues in the CDR3. In germline, CDR1 is LNHDA, CDR2 SQIVND (reference sequence). V was shortened by 1 base and J by 8 bases, with 6 bases between the two germline ends. CDR3 nucleotides: TGTGCCAGTAGTATAGTAGTTGATTCACCCCTCCACTTT. As protein: CASSIVVDSPLHF. Drawing the rest from reference TRBV19 and TRBJ1-6, the complete variable domain is DGGITQSPKYLFRKEGQNVTLSCEQNLNHDAMYWYRQDPGQGLRLIYYSQIVNDFQKGDIAEGYSVSREKKESFPLTVTSAQKNPTAFYLCASSIVVDSPLHFGNGTRLTVT.

The count of this clone is one. The rearrangement uses TRBV5-1 and TRBJ1-4; D remains ambiguous. The length of the CDR3 is 14 residues. Trimming took 1 base from V and 0 from J, leaving 4 bases between them. Germline V gene lookup returns CDR1 SGHRS and CDR2 YFSETQ. CDR3 sequence reads: CASSLTATNEKLFF. The CDR3 DNA reads TGCGCCAGCAGCTTGACAGCAACTAATGAAAAACTGTTTTTT.

CDR3 bases: TGTGCCAGTCCCGACAGGGTAGGTGAGACCCAGTACTTC. Protein: CASPDRVGETQYF. The chain combines TRBV19 with TRBJ2-5; the match to TRBD1 covers 7 bases. CDR3 length: 13 amino acids. With V trimmed by 8 bases and J by 5 bases, 8 bases remained unmatched. Germline V gene lookup returns CDR1 LNHDA and CDR2 SQIVND (reference sequence).

V is TRBV9 and J is TRBJ2-1, with D possibly TRBD2 on 6 matching bases. The CDR3 is 15 residues long. The V gene lost 0 bases and the J gene lost 2 bases, with 9 bases spanning the gap. Germline assignment: CDR1 SGDLS and CDR2 YYNGEE. The CDR3 coding sequence is TGTGCCAGCAGCGTAGGGAGGAGGGCCTACAATGAGCAGTTCTTC. Translated, it gives CASSVGRRAYNEQFF. The variable domain in full, with the rest retrieved from reference TRBV9 and TRBJ2-1, is DSGVTQTPKHLITATGQRVTLRCSPRSGDLSVYWYQQSLDQGLQFLIQYYNGEERAKGNILERFSAQQFPDLHSELNLSSLELGDSALYFCASSVGRRAYNEQFFGPGTRLTVL.

The chain joins TRBV20-1 to TRBJ1-3; 7 bases match TRBD1. Germline CDR1 and CDR2: DFQATT and SNEGSKA (reference sequence). CDR3 length equals 14 residues. Trimming at V came to 3 bases and at J to 2 bases, leaving 4 bases not matched to a gene. The CDR3 DNA reads as TGCAGTGCTAGTTCTACAGGGGCTGGAAACACCATATATTTT. This codes for CSASSTGAGNTIYF.

The chain joins TRBV5-6 to TRBJ2-7; D unclear. V was shortened by 0 bases and J by 3 bases, with 7 bases between the two germline ends. Germline V CDR1 and CDR2: SGHDT, YYEEEE. The CDR3 has 13 amino acids. DNA for the CDR3: TGTGCCAGCAGCTTGGTCACTCTCTACGAGCAGTACTTC. Translation gives CASSLVTLYEQYF. The full variable domain, in which reference TRBV5-6 and TRBJ2-7 provide the parts outside the CDR3, is DAGVTQSPTHLIKTRGQQVTLRCSPKSGHDTVSWYQQALGQGPQFIFQYYEEEERQRGNFPDRFSGHQFPNYSSELNVNALLLGDSALYLCASSLVTLYEQYFGPGTRLTVT.

The V and J genes are TRBV3-1 (or the pseudogene TRBV3-2) and TRBJ2-7; 7 bases align to TRBD1. CDR1 is LGHDT, CDR2 YNNKEL, per germline (reference sequence). The CDR3 sequence is 13 residues long. V lost 4 bases, J lost 3 bases, and 3 bases stayed unmatched. The CDR3 here is CASSLGTVYEQYF. The DNA of the CDR3 is TGTGCCAGCAGCCTCGGGACAGTCTACGAGCAGTACTTC.

The chain employs TRBV15 and TRBJ1-6; D uncertain. Per the germline V gene, CDR1 is LNHNV and CDR2 is YYDKDF (reference sequence). This CDR3 is 19 amino acids long. The ends were cut back, 2 bases at V and 0 bases at J, with 17 bases in the middle. This CDR3 reads CATSRKPLKASSYNSPLHF. CDR3 sequence (DNA): TGTGCCACCAGCAGAAAACCCCTGAAAGCGAGCTCCTATAATTCACCCCTCCACTTT.

The V gene is TRBV28, the J gene TRBJ1-1; D uncertain. This CDR3 has 13 residues. The V end lost 3 bases, the J end lost 8 bases, and 13 bases lay between the germline ends. The germline gives CDR1 MDHEN, CDR2 SYDVKM. This CDR3 reads CASSLPIEGEAFF. CDR3 bases: TGTGCCAGCAGTTTGCCGATAGAGGGAGAAGCTTTCTTT.